What follows are 12 T cell receptor beta chains derived from one specimen sequenced in a study of blood T cell repertoires in COVID-19. This table comes from immunoSEQ multiplex PCR, and its TCRdb copy is limited to in-frame clones, with some not included. The sample lists some 100,000 clones, roughly 82% occurring once. The material sequenced was peripheral blood. The receptors were sampled from a human donor in a cohort sampled during active COVID-19.

The V gene is TRBV18, the J gene TRBJ1-5, with D unresolved. Germline CDR1 reads KGHSH; CDR2 reads LQKENI. The CDR3 contains 14 residues. V shed 2 bases and J shed 3 bases, with 8 bases lying between them. Written as DNA, the CDR3 is TGTGCCAGCTCACCAGGGAGGGACAATCAGCCCCAGCATTTT. This sequence encodes CASSPGRDNQPQHF.

V is TRBV11-2 and J is TRBJ1-2, with TRBD1 identical over 12 bases. Trimming took 5 bases from V and 8 from J; bases not matched to a gene: 9. Germline lookup yields CDR1 SGHAT and CDR2 FQNNGV. There are 15 residues in the CDR3. The CDR3 region has the DNA TGTGCCAGCAGCCCGTGGGGACAGGGGGCGAGAGGCTACACCTTC. Its translation: CASSPWGQGARGYTF.

The chain carries TRBV15 and TRBJ1-2; 8 nucleotides line up with TRBD1. The CDR3 runs 15 residues. V dropped 0 bases and J dropped 8; count of bases not matched to a gene: 8. Germline V gives CDR1 LNHNV, CDR2 YYDKDF (reference sequence). In nucleotides, the CDR3 is TGTGCCACCAGCAGAGATACACGGACAGGGCGCGGCTACACCTTC. As protein: CATSRDTRTGRGYTF. Filled out from reference TRBV15 and TRBJ1-2, the complete variable domain reads DAMVIQNPRYQVTQFGKPVTLSCSQTLNHNVMYWYQQKSSQAPKLLFHYYDKDFNNEADTPDNFQSRRPNTSFCFLDIRSPGLGDTAMYLCATSRDTRTGRGYTFGSGTRLTVV.

Here the CDR3 reads CASSYYRVENEQFF. The DNA for the CDR3 is TGTGCCAGCAGCTACTACAGGGTCGAGAATGAGCAGTTCTTC. The chain is built from TRBV7-2 and TRBJ2-1; a possible D gene is TRBD1 (6 bases). The CDR3 loop spans 14 amino acids. The ends were cut back, 4 bases at V and 7 bases at J, with 14 bases in the middle. Germline loops: CDR1 SGHTA, CDR2 FQGNSA.

The J gene is TRBJ1-1, the V gene TRBV12-3 or TRBV12-4; TRBD1 is a possible D gene (6 bases). V lost 6 bases, J lost 11 bases, and 13 bases lay in between. The CDR3 contains 11 residues. The CDR3 loop reads CASSEGDGAFF. The CDR3 DNA follows: TGTGCCAGCAGCGAGGGGGATGGGGCTTTCTTT.

V and J are TRBV28 and TRBJ1-5, with D hard to call. Germline V lookup: CDR1 MDHEN, CDR2 SYDVKM. CDR3 size: 13 residues. Trimming cost V 2 bases and J 6 bases, with 8 bases left between them. The CDR3 here is CASSLREAQPQHF. CDR3 coding DNA: TGTGCCAGCAGTTTACGGGAAGCTCAGCCCCAGCATTTT.

This chain connects TRBV9 to TRBJ1-2; no reliable D call. The germline gives CDR1 SGDLS, CDR2 YYNGEE. The CDR3 totals 13 residues. V shed 5 bases and J shed 2 bases, with 10 bases lying between them. The CDR3 protein is CASRGQRNYGYTF. The CDR3 nucleotides are TGTGCCAGCAGAGGGCAGCGGAACTATGGCTACACCTTC.

The chain combines TRBV7-6 with TRBJ2-3; D is possibly TRBD2 (5 bases). Germline V lookup: CDR1 SGHVS, CDR2 FNYEAQ. Trimming left V 5 bases short and J 6 bases short, with 9 bases between. The CDR3 is made up of 12 amino acids. CDR3 residues: CASSPPGDTQYF. The DNA of the CDR3 is TGTGCCAGCAGCCCCCCGGGGGATACGCAGTATTTT.

The chain carries TRBV11-2 and TRBJ2-3; TRBD2 might be the D (5 bases). The CDR3 runs to 14 residues. Trimming left V 4 bases short and J 10 bases short, with 18 bases between. Looked up from germline, CDR1 is SGHAT and CDR2 is FQNNGV. CDR3 region: CASSSRTGLEAQYF. The CDR3 DNA reads TGTGCCAGCAGCTCCCGTACGGGATTAGAGGCGCAGTATTTT.

The chain uses TRBV6-5 and TRBJ1-3, with D unresolved. This CDR3 has 14 residues. V dropped 8 bases and J dropped 0 bases, with 11 bases sitting between them. Germline V gives CDR1 MNHEY, CDR2 SVGAGI. The CDR3: CASRQGSSGNTIYF. In nucleotides, the CDR3 is TGTGCCAGCCGACAAGGGAGCTCTGGAAACACCATATATTTT.

The genes are TRBV11-2 and TRBJ2-5, with D uncertain. This CDR3 spans 13 amino acids. Germline values: CDR1 SGHAT, CDR2 FQNNGV. The V end lost 5 bases, the J end lost 4 bases, and 11 bases lay between the germline ends. The CDR3 DNA sequence: TGTGCCAGCAGCCCGATATTCGGAGAGACCCAGTACTTC. Its protein product is CASSPIFGETQYF.

CDR3 residues: CASLGTPREKLFF. CDR3 bases: TGTGCCAGTTTAGGGACACCGAGGGAAAAACTGTTTTTT. The chain is built from TRBV7-3 and TRBJ1-4, with D perhaps matching TRBD1 (6 bases). CDR3 length equals 13 residues. With 9 bases removed from V and 8 bases from J, the gap between germline ends came to 16 bases. Germline V gene data show CDR1 as SGHTA and CDR2 as FQGTGA.